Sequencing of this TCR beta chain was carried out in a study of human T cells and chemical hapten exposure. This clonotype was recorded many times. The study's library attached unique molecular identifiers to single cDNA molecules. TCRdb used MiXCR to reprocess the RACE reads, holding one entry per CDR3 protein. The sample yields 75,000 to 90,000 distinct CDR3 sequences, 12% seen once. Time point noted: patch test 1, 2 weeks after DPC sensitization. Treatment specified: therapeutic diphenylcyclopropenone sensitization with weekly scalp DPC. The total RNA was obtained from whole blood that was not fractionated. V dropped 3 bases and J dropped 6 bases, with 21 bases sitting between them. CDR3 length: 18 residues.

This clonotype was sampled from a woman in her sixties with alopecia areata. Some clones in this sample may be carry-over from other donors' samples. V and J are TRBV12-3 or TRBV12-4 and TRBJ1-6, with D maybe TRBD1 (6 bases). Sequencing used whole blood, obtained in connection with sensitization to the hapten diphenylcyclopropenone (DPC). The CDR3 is CASSFITGWTYGNSPLHF. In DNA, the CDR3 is TGTGCCAGCAGTTTTATTACAGGGTGGACCTATGGTAATTCACCCCTCCACTTT.